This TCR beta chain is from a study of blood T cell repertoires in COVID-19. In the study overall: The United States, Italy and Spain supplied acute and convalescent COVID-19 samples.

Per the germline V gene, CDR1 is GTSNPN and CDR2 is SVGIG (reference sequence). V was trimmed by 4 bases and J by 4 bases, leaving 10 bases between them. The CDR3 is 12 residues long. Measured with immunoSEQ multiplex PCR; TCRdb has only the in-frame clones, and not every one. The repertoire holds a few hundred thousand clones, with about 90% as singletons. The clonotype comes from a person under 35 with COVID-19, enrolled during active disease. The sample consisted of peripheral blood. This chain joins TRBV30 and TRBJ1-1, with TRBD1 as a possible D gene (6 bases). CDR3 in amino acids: CAWKRGRTEAFF. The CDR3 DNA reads TGTGCCTGGAAGCGGGGGCGCACTGAAGCTTTCTTT.